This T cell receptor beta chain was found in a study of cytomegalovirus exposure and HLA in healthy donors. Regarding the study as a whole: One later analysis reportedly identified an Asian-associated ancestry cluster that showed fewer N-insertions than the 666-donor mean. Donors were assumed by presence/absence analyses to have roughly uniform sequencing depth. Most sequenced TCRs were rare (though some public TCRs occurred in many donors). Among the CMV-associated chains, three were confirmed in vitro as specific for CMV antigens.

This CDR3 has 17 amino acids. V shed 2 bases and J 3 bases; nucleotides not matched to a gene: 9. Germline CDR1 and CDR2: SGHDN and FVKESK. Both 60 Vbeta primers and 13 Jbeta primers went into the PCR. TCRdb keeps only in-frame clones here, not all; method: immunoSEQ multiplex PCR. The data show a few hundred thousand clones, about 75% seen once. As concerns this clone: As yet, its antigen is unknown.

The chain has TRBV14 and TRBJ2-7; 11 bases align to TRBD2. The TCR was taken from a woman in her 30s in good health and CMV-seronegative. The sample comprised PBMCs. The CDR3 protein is CASSQSVTSGIVYEQYF. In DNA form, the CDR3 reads TGTGCCAGCAGCCAATCAGTGACTAGCGGGATCGTCTACGAGCAGTACTTC. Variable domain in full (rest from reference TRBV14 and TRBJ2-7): EAGVTQFPSHSVIEKGQTVTLRCDPISGHDNLYWYRRVMGKEIKFLLHFVKESKQDESGMPNNRFLAERTGGTYSTLKVQPAELEDSGVYFCASSQSVTSGIVYEQYFGPGTRLTVT.